A selection of T cell receptor beta chains follows, all from one sample in a study of blood T cells in healthy people across ages. TCRdb redid the calling of the 5' RACE reads with MiXCR, one entry per CDR3 protein. The table lists roughly 1.7 million distinct CDR3 sequences, about 35% of them singletons. Material: blood. These TCRs come from a woman aged 25 to 39 in good health. Each CDR3 is given with its conserved first and last residue. Fields, in order: V gene, J gene, clone size, D gene, CDR3 DNA, CDR3 protein. A D gene is named only where the DNA matches it firmly. Size is stated for part of the rows, as once, few or many counts, or as a class when the clone is expanded.

v_gene: TRBV27
j_gene: TRBJ1-2
abundance: .
d_gene: TRBD1
CDR3nt: TGTGCCAGCAGCACCGTGCAGGGGGCAGAATATGGCTACACCTTC
CDR3aa: CASSTVQGAEYGYTF

v_gene: TRBV7-8
j_gene: TRBJ2-3
abundance: .
d_gene: .
CDR3nt: TGTGCCAGCAGCCCCGAACAGGACACAGATACGCAGTATTTT
CDR3aa: CASSPEQDTDTQYF

v_gene: TRBV25-1
j_gene: TRBJ2-3
abundance: .
d_gene: .
CDR3nt: TGTGCCAGCAGTGATGGGAAGAGCACAGATACGCAGTATTTT
CDR3aa: CASSDGKSTDTQYF

v_gene: TRBV5-4
j_gene: TRBJ1-2
abundance: .
d_gene: TRBD1
CDR3nt: TGTGCCAGCAGCGACAGGGATTATGGCCACACCTTC
CDR3aa: CASSDRDYGHTF

v_gene: TRBV27
j_gene: TRBJ2-7
abundance: .
d_gene: TRBD1
CDR3nt: TGTGCCAGCAGCCACAGGGGGCTATTTGACGAGCAGTACTTC
CDR3aa: CASSHRGLFDEQYF

v_gene: TRBV30
j_gene: TRBJ1-5
abundance: .
d_gene: TRBD1
CDR3nt: TGTGCCTGGGGCCGACAGGGGGTCCATCAGCCCCAGCATTTT
CDR3aa: CAWGRQGVHQPQHF

v_gene: TRBV28
j_gene: TRBJ2-7
abundance: .
d_gene: TRBD1
CDR3nt: TGTGCCAGCAGCGCGACAGGGGGCATGGCGGGAGTTTACGAGCAGTACTTC
CDR3aa: CASSATGGMAGVYEQYF

v_gene: TRBV7-2
j_gene: TRBJ2-1
abundance: many
d_gene: TRBD2
CDR3nt: TGTGCCAGCAGCACGGGACTAGCGGCCTACAATGAGCAGTTCTTC
CDR3aa: CASSTGLAAYNEQFF

v_gene: TRBV20-1
j_gene: TRBJ2-3
abundance: .
d_gene: .
CDR3nt: TGCAGTGCTAGTCGATCCTACACAGATACGCAGTATTTT
CDR3aa: CSASRSYTDTQYF

v_gene: TRBV5-6
j_gene: TRBJ2-3
abundance: few
d_gene: .
CDR3nt: TGTGCCAGCAGCCAGACAGGCCTAAACACAGATACGCAGTATTTT
CDR3aa: CASSQTGLNTDTQYF

v_gene: TRBV9
j_gene: TRBJ2-1
abundance: few
d_gene: .
CDR3nt: TGTGCCAGCAGCGTAGGGTGGGCCGACAATGAGCAGTTCTTC
CDR3aa: CASSVGWADNEQFF

v_gene: TRBV6-5
j_gene: TRBJ1-5
abundance: once
d_gene: .
CDR3nt: TGTGCCAGCAGTTACGAGGTGGGTCGGGGGCCCCAGCATTTT
CDR3aa: CASSYEVGRGPQHF

v_gene: TRBV19
j_gene: TRBJ2-1
abundance: .
d_gene: .
CDR3nt: TGTGCCAGTAGTATGATCCAATCCAGCCCAGATGAGCAGTTCTTC
CDR3aa: CASSMIQSSPDEQFF

v_gene: TRBV6-2/TRBV6-3
j_gene: TRBJ2-7
abundance: few
d_gene: TRBD2
CDR3nt: TGTGCCAGCAGTCGGACTAGCGGAGGAGAGCGGGAGCAGTACTTC
CDR3aa: CASSRTSGGEREQYF

v_gene: TRBV3-1
j_gene: TRBJ2-7
abundance: few
d_gene: TRBD2
CDR3nt: TGTGCCAGCAGCCAGGGGACTAGCAGGGTTTTCGAGCAGTACTTC
CDR3aa: CASSQGTSRVFEQYF

v_gene: TRBV20-1
j_gene: TRBJ2-3
abundance: many
d_gene: .
CDR3nt: TGCAGTGCTCCCCTCGGGGGAACAACAGATACGCAGTATTTT
CDR3aa: CSAPLGGTTDTQYF

v_gene: TRBV4-1
j_gene: TRBJ2-7
abundance: .
d_gene: .
CDR3nt: TGCGCCAGCAGCCAAGATGAGGGACTCTACCCCTACGAGCAGTACTTC
CDR3aa: CASSQDEGLYPYEQYF

v_gene: TRBV12-3/TRBV12-4
j_gene: TRBJ2-3
abundance: few
d_gene: TRBD1
CDR3nt: TGTGCCAGCAGCCACAGGGGGCGTAACACAGATACGCAGTATTTT
CDR3aa: CASSHRGRNTDTQYF

v_gene: TRBV25-1
j_gene: TRBJ1-1
abundance: many
d_gene: .
CDR3nt: TGTGCCAGCACCCCGGGCGGGTTAAGCACTGAAGCTTTCTTT
CDR3aa: CASTPGGLSTEAFF

v_gene: TRBV7-9
j_gene: TRBJ2-7
abundance: .
d_gene: .
CDR3nt: TGTGCCAGCAGCCCATTAAGGGGAGACTACGAGCAGTACTTC
CDR3aa: CASSPLRGDYEQYF

v_gene: TRBV9
j_gene: TRBJ2-7
abundance: many
d_gene: TRBD1
CDR3nt: TGTGCCAGCAGCGTAGGACAGGGGATCTACGAGCAGTACTTC
CDR3aa: CASSVGQGIYEQYF

v_gene: TRBV29-1
j_gene: TRBJ2-6
abundance: .
d_gene: .
CDR3nt: TGCAGCGTGGTGGGCTCTGGGGCCAACGCCCTGACTTTC
CDR3aa: CSVVGSGANALTF

v_gene: TRBV4-2
j_gene: TRBJ1-2
abundance: .
d_gene: .
CDR3nt: TGTGCCAGCAGCCCTGATATAGGACAGAACTATGGCTACACCTTC
CDR3aa: CASSPDIGQNYGYTF

v_gene: TRBV6-1
j_gene: TRBJ1-1
abundance: .
d_gene: .
CDR3nt: TGTGCCAGCAGTCCCATATCCCAATGGGCTTTCTTT
CDR3aa: CASSPISQWAFF

v_gene: TRBV27
j_gene: TRBJ2-7
abundance: .
d_gene: .
CDR3nt: TGTGCCAGCAGTTCCCCCCCGCGGCAGGGAGTTTCCTACGAGCAGTACTTC
CDR3aa: CASSSPPRQGVSYEQYF

v_gene: TRBV29-1
j_gene: TRBJ2-1
abundance: few
d_gene: TRBD2
CDR3nt: TGCAGCGTTGACGGGACTAGCGGGTCCAACTACAATGAGCAGTTCTTC
CDR3aa: CSVDGTSGSNYNEQFF

v_gene: TRBV28
j_gene: TRBJ1-4
abundance: .
d_gene: TRBD1
CDR3nt: TGTGCCGCACAGGGGGCCCCTATGGGGGAAAAACTGTTTTTT
CDR3aa: CAAQGAPMGEKLFF

v_gene: TRBV7-3
j_gene: TRBJ2-5
abundance: few
d_gene: TRBD2
CDR3nt: TGTGCCAGCAGCATCGGGACTAATAAGCAGTACTTC
CDR3aa: CASSIGTNKQYF

v_gene: TRBV3-1
j_gene: TRBJ2-5
abundance: many
d_gene: .
CDR3nt: TGTGCCAGCAGCCCTCTATTGGGGGGAACAGAGACCCAGTACTTC
CDR3aa: CASSPLLGGTETQYF

v_gene: TRBV25-1
j_gene: TRBJ1-4
abundance: few
d_gene: .
CDR3nt: TGTGCCAGCAGTGATGGTGTAGGTTTGGGAAAACTGTTTTTT
CDR3aa: CASSDGVGLGKLFF

v_gene: TRBV12-3/TRBV12-4
j_gene: TRBJ1-2
abundance: few
d_gene: .
CDR3nt: TGTGCCAGCAAACTAGCGGTAGGGGTGGGCTACACCTTC
CDR3aa: CASKLAVGVGYTF

v_gene: TRBV6-1
j_gene: TRBJ2-6
abundance: few
d_gene: .
CDR3nt: TGTGCCAGCACCGAATATCCAAGGAGGACACTCTCTGGGGCCAACGTCCTGACTTTC
CDR3aa: CASTEYPRRTLSGANVLTF

v_gene: TRBV9
j_gene: TRBJ2-1
abundance: .
d_gene: TRBD2
CDR3nt: TGTGCCAGCCTGGGACTAGACAATGAGCAGTTCTTC
CDR3aa: CASLGLDNEQFF

v_gene: TRBV27
j_gene: TRBJ2-7
abundance: few
d_gene: .
CDR3nt: TGTGCCAGCAGTTTGGCGAAGGGGCCGTACGAGCAGTACTTC
CDR3aa: CASSLAKGPYEQYF

v_gene: TRBV20-1
j_gene: TRBJ1-1
abundance: .
d_gene: TRBD1
CDR3nt: TGCGGTGCTAGCCCGACAAACAGGGGGCAGGGTGAAGCTTTCTTT
CDR3aa: CGASPTNRGQGEAFF

v_gene: TRBV18
j_gene: TRBJ2-4
abundance: once
d_gene: .
CDR3nt: TGTGCCAGCTCACCACCAACTCAGGGTGGTGACATTCAGTACTTC
CDR3aa: CASSPPTQGGDIQYF

v_gene: TRBV20-1
j_gene: TRBJ1-2
abundance: few
d_gene: .
CDR3nt: TGCAGTGCCCGCTCGCAGGGAGGCTATGGCTACACCTTC
CDR3aa: CSARSQGGYGYTF

v_gene: TRBV2
j_gene: TRBJ1-2
abundance: .
d_gene: TRBD1
CDR3nt: TGTGCCAGCCCGCTCGACAGGGGTAACTATGGCTACACCTTC
CDR3aa: CASPLDRGNYGYTF